Presented here are 32 T cell receptor beta chains from one specimen sequenced in a study of shared clonotypes between healthy human individuals (dated by TCRdb to 2019 to 2021). Library construction relied on the immunoSEQ multiplex PCR assay. TCRdb re-hosts the immuneACCESS table, in-frame sequences only. Its copies lack some clones; in the studies checked, an unresolved V gene accounts for under half of them, and the cause for the rest is not known. The sample table contains around 500,000 clones; only one count was recorded for around three quarters of them. Jointly, the top ten make up more than 10% of the sample. Sequencing was carried out using PBMCs. These receptors were obtained from a woman aged 40 to 49 in good health. Some clones in this sample may be carry-over from other donors' samples.

The V gene is TRBV29-1, the J gene TRBJ2-3; 7 bases align to TRBD2. The CDR3 contains 14 residues. V lost 3 bases, J lost 4 bases, and 7 bases stayed unmatched. Germline V lookup: CDR1 SQVTM, CDR2 ANQGSEA. DNA for the CDR3: TGCAGCGTTGAGTGGTGGGAGGGGTCAGATACGCAGTATTTT. Its translation is CSVEWWEGSDTQYF.

The V and J genes are TRBV27 and TRBJ2-5; 10 bases agree with TRBD2. Germline V gene lookup returns CDR1 MNHEY and CDR2 SMNVEV (reference sequence). The length of the CDR3 is 17 residues. V dropped 3 bases and J dropped 0; count of bases not matched to a gene: 7. The CDR3 loop is CASSFLAGALNQETQYF. The CDR3 nucleotides read TGTGCCAGCAGTTTCCTAGCGGGAGCACTCAACCAAGAGACCCAGTACTTC.

As regards this clone: The same CDR3 arises from other DNA sequences in this sample as well. The genes are TRBV5-1 and TRBJ1-1; D is unclear. CDR3 length equals 13 residues. Trimming took off 3 bases at V and 1 base at J, with 7 bases between the two ends. Germline CDR1 is SGHRS and CDR2 is YFSETQ. In nucleotides, the CDR3 is TGCGCCAGCAGCTCGCAGACGAACACTGAAGCTTTCTTT. The encoded protein is CASSSQTNTEAFF. The whole variable domain, filled in from reference TRBV5-1 and TRBJ1-1, reads KAGVTQTPRYLIKTRGQQVTLSCSPISGHRSVSWYQQTPGQGLQFLFEYFSETQRNKGNFPGRFSGRQFSNSRSEMNVSTLELGDSALYLCASSSQTNTEAFFGQGTRLTVV.

V gene TRBV7-2 combines with J gene TRBJ2-1; 8 bases are a match to TRBD1. The CDR3 spans 16 residues. The germline CDR1 and CDR2 sequences are SGHTA and FQGNSA. With V trimmed by 0 bases and J by 7 bases, 8 bases remained unmatched. CDR3 coding DNA: TGTGCCAGCAGCTTAGCGGGGCAGGGGGCTAAAAATGAGCAGTTCTTC. Its translation: CASSLAGQGAKNEQFF.

This chain joins TRBV23-1 and TRBJ1-4, with D unclear. TRBV23-1 is an open reading frame, and its role is uncertain. Trimming pared 7 bases from V and 6 bases from J, leaving 21 bases between. CDR3 length: 16 residues. CDR3 sequence: CASTQVGILFHEKLFF. The CDR3, as DNA: TGCGCCAGCACCCAAGTCGGGATCCTATTTCATGAAAAACTGTTTTTT.

The chain carries TRBV5-1 and TRBJ2-5, with TRBD2 as a possible D gene (6 bases). The DNA end favors TRBJ2-7, so the J call may be wrong. The germline V gene encodes CDR1 SGHRS and CDR2 YFSETQ. The CDR3 is made up of 15 amino acids. The CDR3 DNA is TGCGCCAGCAGCTCAACGGGACTCCGCTCCTACGAGCAGTACTTC. This sequence encodes CASSSTGLRSYEQYF.

This clone was counted once. The chain uses TRBV18 and TRBJ2-1, with D perhaps TRBD2 (5 bases). The germline CDR1 and CDR2 sequences are KGHSH and LQKENI. The length of the CDR3 is 15 residues. The V gene lost 4 bases and the J gene lost 4 bases, with 14 bases spanning the gap. The CDR3 is CASSLLVGLYNEQFF. The CDR3 bases are TGTGCCAGCTCACTACTAGTTGGGTTATACAATGAGCAGTTCTTC.

This sequence joins TRBV28 and TRBJ1-1; TRBD1 matches at 9 bases. From germline, CDR1 is MDHEN and CDR2 SYDVKM. After removal of 3 bases from V and 0 bases from J, the junction contained 17 bases not matched to a gene. This CDR3 is built from 20 residues. This CDR3 is CASSFPGQGYFTKMNTEAFF. CDR3 DNA sequence: TGTGCCAGCAGTTTTCCGGGACAGGGTTACTTCACTAAAATGAACACTGAAGCTTTCTTT.

The chain combines TRBV7-3 with TRBJ2-7; TRBD2 matches at 9 bases. The CDR3 has 15 residues. J was trimmed by 1 base and V by 4 bases; bases with no gene match: 5. Per germline, CDR1 SGHTA and CDR2 FQGTGA. The CDR3 sequence is CASSSGTSRSYEQYF. Here the CDR3 DNA reads TGTGCCAGCAGCTCCGGGACTAGCAGGTCCTACGAGCAGTACTTC.

This sequence joins TRBV5-4 and TRBJ1-3; D is undetermined. V lost 4 bases to trimming and J lost 0 bases, with 8 bases between them. Germline-derived CDR1 and CDR2 are SGHNT and YYREEE (reference sequence). The CDR3 is 14 residues long. The CDR3 protein is CASSPDTSGNTIYF. The DNA for the CDR3 is TGTGCCAGCAGCCCCGACACCTCTGGAAACACCATATATTTT.

The V call is TRBV11-3, the J call TRBJ2-3; TRBD2 agrees at 7 bases. Germline V gene lookup returns CDR1 SGHNT and CDR2 YENEEA. The V gene end was trimmed by 4 bases and the J gene end by 5 bases; junction bases not matched to a gene: 6. The CDR3 is 14 residues long. Here the CDR3 reads CASSSGRAGDTQYF. The DNA for the CDR3 is TGTGCCAGCAGCTCGGGGAGGGCCGGAGATACGCAGTATTTT.

The rearrangement uses TRBV5-1 and TRBJ2-7; 9 nucleotides agree with TRBD1. The junction had 8 bases not matched to a gene; V was cut back by 4 bases and J by 3 bases. CDR3 length: 15 amino acids. Germline values: CDR1 SGHRS, CDR2 YFSETQ. In nucleotides, the CDR3 is TGCGCCAGCAGCCCGACCGGGACAGGGAACTACGAGCAGTACTTC. This encodes CASSPTGTGNYEQYF.

This clone has just a few counts. At one of its ends the junction is not consistent with the germline gene, which may arise from a read error. The V gene is TRBV9, the J gene TRBJ2-7; unclear D gene. The CDR3 loop spans 13 amino acids. CDR1 is SGDLS and CDR2 is YYNGEE in the germline V gene. The CDR3 is CASSVHFSSEQYF. In DNA form, the CDR3 reads TGTGCCAGCAGCGTACATTTCTCCTCCGAGCAGTACTTC.

This chain connects TRBV6-1 to TRBJ2-7; 8 nucleotides align to TRBD1. Trimming at V came to 3 bases and at J to 7 bases, leaving 8 bases not matched to a gene. The CDR3 loop spans 14 amino acids. The germline V gene has CDR1 MNHNS and CDR2 SASEGT. The CDR3 DNA follows: TGTGCCAGCAGTGAGCGGACAGGGAGGAGTGAGCAGTACTTC. Amino acids: CASSERTGRSEQYF.

V and J are TRBV11-2 and TRBJ1-1; a weak D match, TRBD1 (6 bases). V was cut by 2 bases and J by 5 bases, with 21 bases left in between. This CDR3 region has 17 residues. In germline, CDR1 is SGHAT, CDR2 FQNNGV. The CDR3 DNA reads TGTGCCAGCAGCTTATCGGGGGGGCGGGTAAAGGGAACTGAAGCTTTCTTT. Translating it yields CASSLSGGRVKGTEAFF.

The CDR3, as DNA: TGTGCCAGCTCTAGACACCCCCAAGAGACCCAGTACTTC. Translation gives CASSRHPQETQYF. The chain links TRBV7-8 to TRBJ2-5, with no clear D. The CDR3 consists of 13 residues. The germline V gene has CDR1 SGHVS and CDR2 FQNEAQ. Trimming pared 8 bases from V and 1 base from J, leaving 11 bases between.

This clone was seen just once. This chain joins TRBV5-6 and TRBJ2-4; D tentatively fits TRBD1 or TRBD2 (6 bases each). The CDR3 is 16 residues long. Germline V gene data show CDR1 as SGHDT and CDR2 as YYEEEE. V lost 2 bases, J lost 3 bases, and 15 bases lay in between. The CDR3 sequence: CASSFRRGLDKNIQYF. For the CDR3, the DNA is TGTGCCAGCAGCTTTCGTCGGGGGCTGGACAAAAACATTCAGTACTTC.

The chain combines TRBV30 with TRBJ1-3, with D maybe TRBD1 (5 bases). Germline V lookup: CDR1 GTSNPN, CDR2 SVGIG (reference sequence). Between the trimmed V and J ends, which lost 0 bases and 0 bases, there was a span of 12 bases. This CDR3 has 16 residues. DNA for the CDR3: TGTGCCTGGAGTGTAACGGGGCCGAGCTCTGGAAACACCATATATTTT. It codes for CAWSVTGPSSGNTIYF.

V and J are TRBV2 and TRBJ2-1, with 10 nucleotides matching TRBD2. The CDR3 extends over 15 amino acids. V was clipped by 6 bases and J by 7 bases; unmatched bases: 9. Looked up from germline, CDR1 is SNHLY and CDR2 is FYNNEI. CDR3: CASRPGTSVGNEQFF. The CDR3 DNA is TGTGCCAGCAGGCCCGGGACTAGCGTTGGTAATGAGCAGTTCTTC.

V is TRBV5-4 and J is TRBJ1-1, with a weak D call TRBD1 (6 bases). The CDR3 length is 14 residues. V was cut by 4 bases and J by 6 bases, with 16 bases left in between. Germline lookup yields CDR1 SGHNT and CDR2 YYREEE (reference sequence). The CDR3 here is CASSPPGQYAEAFF. The CDR3 region has the DNA TGTGCCAGCAGCCCCCCCGGACAGTATGCTGAAGCTTTCTTT.

In regard to this clone: One end of the junction does not line up with germline, which may come from a read error. The genes are TRBV6-1 and TRBJ2-5; 7 nucleotides match TRBD1. CDR1 is MNHNS and CDR2 is SASEGT in the germline V gene. The CDR3 is made up of 14 amino acids. The CDR3 DNA reads TGTGCCAGTAGTGATAGGGGGCCGTTAGGGACCCAGTACTTC. Encoded protein: CASSDRGPLGTQYF.

This clone was observed a few times. CDR3 in amino acids: CASSLQGRQPQHF. For the CDR3, the DNA is TGTGCCAGCAGCTTACAGGGCAGGCAGCCCCAGCATTTT. V is TRBV7-9 and J is TRBJ1-5, with D possibly matching TRBD1 (5 bases). The CDR3 consists of 13 residues. Per germline, CDR1 SEHNR and CDR2 FQNEAQ (reference sequence). Between the trimmed V and J ends, which lost 2 bases and 7 bases, there was a span of 9 bases.

In this sample, this clone turned up once. The chain carries TRBV7-9 and TRBJ2-7; D might be TRBD1 (5 bases). CDR1 is SEHNR and CDR2 is FQNEAQ in the germline V gene (reference sequence). The V end lost 2 bases, the J end lost 5 bases, and 7 bases lay between the germline ends. The length of the CDR3 is 12 residues. The DNA of the CDR3 is TGTGCCAGCAGCTTACAGGGCCACGAGCAGTACTTC. Protein product: CASSLQGHEQYF.

The chain is built from TRBV7-2 and TRBJ2-1; a possible D gene is TRBD1 (6 bases). CDR3 length equals 15 residues. V was cut by 5 bases and J by 4 bases, with 15 bases left in between. Per the germline V gene, CDR1 is SGHTA and CDR2 is FQGNSA. CDR3 amino acids: CASSPTRQAYNEQFF. The CDR3 DNA reads as TGTGCCAGCAGCCCCACGAGACAGGCTTACAATGAGCAGTTCTTC.

The CDR3 loop is CASSLVPRTGGETEAFF. CDR3 in DNA: TGCGCCAGCAGCTTGGTTCCGCGGACAGGGGGCGAGACTGAAGCTTTCTTT. The rearrangement joins TRBV5-1 to TRBJ1-1, with 11 bases that match TRBD1. Trimming cost V 0 bases and J 5 bases; bases outside gene matches: 9. The V gene's germline CDR1 is SGHRS and CDR2 YFSETQ. The length of the CDR3 is 17 residues. The full variable domain, in which reference TRBV5-1 and TRBJ1-1 provide the parts outside the CDR3, is KAGVTQTPRYLIKTRGQQVTLSCSPISGHRSVSWYQQTPGQGLQFLFEYFSETQRNKGNFPGRFSGRQFSNSRSEMNVSTLELGDSALYLCASSLVPRTGGETEAFFGQGTRLTVV.

The chain joins TRBV5-8 to TRBJ2-7, with D unclear. Germline CDR1 is SGHTS and CDR2 is YDEGEE. The CDR3 has 13 amino acids. The ends were cut back, 2 bases at V and 6 bases at J, with 12 bases in the middle. The CDR3 nucleotides read TGTGCCAGCAGCTTTGCCAGGCTCAGCGAGCAGTACTTC. Translation: CASSFARLSEQYF.

The chain uses TRBV7-6 and TRBJ1-3; D is unclear. V was trimmed by 1 base and J by 6 bases, leaving 13 bases between them. CDR1 and CDR2 from the germline V gene are SGHVS and FNYEAQ. CDR3 size: 15 residues. The CDR3 sequence is CASSLGRALENTIYF. For the CDR3, the DNA is TGTGCCAGCAGCTTAGGAAGGGCTTTGGAAAACACCATATATTTT.

The chain recombines TRBV28 with TRBJ2-3; TRBD2 agrees at 7 bases. Germline CDR1 and CDR2: MDHEN and SYDVKM. V was pared by 2 bases and J by 1 base, with 0 bases of the junction left unmatched. This CDR3 has 14 residues. The CDR3 is CASSLLAGTDTQYF. As DNA, the CDR3 is TGTGCCAGCAGTTTACTAGCGGGCACAGATACGCAGTATTTT.

The chain joins TRBV19 to TRBJ1-3; 7 nucleotides align to TRBD1. J was trimmed by 3 bases and V by 5 bases; bases with no gene match: 7. Germline V gene data show CDR1 as LNHDA and CDR2 as SQIVND (reference sequence). CDR3 size: 15 residues. The CDR3 region has the DNA TGTGCCAGTAGTCCGGGACAGAGGTTTGGAAACACCATATATTTT. Translating it yields CASSPGQRFGNTIYF.

V gene TRBV4-1 combines with J gene TRBJ2-3; 9 bases map to TRBD2. Germline V gene lookup returns CDR1 MGHRA and CDR2 YSYEKL. V lost 0 bases and J lost 4; bases outside the gene matches: 11. The CDR3 is made up of 18 amino acids. As DNA, the CDR3 is TGCGCCAGCAGCCAAGATCCCCGACCGGGACTAGCTCCAGATACGCAGTATTTT. It encodes CASSQDPRPGLAPDTQYF.

DNA of the CDR3: TGCGCCAGCAGCTTGGTACTAGCGGAGGCGAGGTGGCATGAGCAGTTCTTC. Amino acid sequence: CASSLVLAEARWHEQFF. This chain links TRBV5-1 with TRBJ2-1, with 8 bases fitting TRBD2. The CDR3 runs 17 residues. V lost 0 bases and J lost 8; bases outside the gene matches: 13. The V gene's germline CDR1 is SGHRS and CDR2 YFSETQ. Full variable domain (rest looked up from reference TRBV5-1 and TRBJ2-1): KAGVTQTPRYLIKTRGQQVTLSCSPISGHRSVSWYQQTPGQGLQFLFEYFSETQRNKGNFPGRFSGRQFSNSRSEMNVSTLELGDSALYLCASSLVLAEARWHEQFFGPGTRLTVL.

The V call is TRBV11-1, the J call TRBJ2-3, with 8 bases matching TRBD1. The CDR3 length is 14 residues. Germline-derived CDR1 and CDR2 are SGHAT and FQDESV (reference sequence). The V segment lost 1 base and the J segment 6 bases; nucleotides outside the gene matches: 3. As DNA, the CDR3 is TGTGCCAGCAGCTTAGACAGGGGGTTCGATACGCAGTATTTT. The encoded protein is CASSLDRGFDTQYF.